A selection of T cell receptor beta chains follows, all from one sample in a study of blood T cell repertoires in COVID-19. Produced via immunoSEQ multiplex PCR; TCRdb's table is partial and in-frame only. The sample lists around 100,000 clones; roughly four fifths were seen once. The sequenced sample consisted of peripheral blood. The receptors come from a man between 65 and 85 years old with active or convalescent COVID-19. The CDR3 runs from the conserved cysteine through the conserved F or W. The order of the fields is J gene, V gene, D gene, clone size, CDR3 protein, CDR3 DNA. The D gene is left open where the match is weak. Clone size is not always given. Where it is, it says once, few, many or a class for expanded clones.

>TRBJ2-3|TRBV7-9|TRBD2|.
CASSLQLAGVTDTQYF
TGTGCCAGCAGCTTACAACTAGCGGGAGTTACAGATACGCAGTATTTT
>TRBJ1-6|TRBV6-5|.|.
CASSKNRDSPLHF
TGTGCCAGCAGCAAAAACAGGGATTCACCCCTCCACTTT
>TRBJ2-3|TRBV6-1|.|.
CASSEKQIRDTQYF
TGTGCCAGCAGTGAAAAACAGATTCGGGATACGCAGTATTTT
>TRBJ1-2|TRBV2|TRBD1|.
CASSRPGQGSRGYTF
TGTGCCAGCAGCCGCCCCGGACAGGGGAGTAGAGGCTACACCTTC
>TRBJ1-4|TRBV7-9|TRBD1|.
CASSSDRGGEKLFF
TGTGCCAGCAGCTCGGACAGGGGAGGTGAAAAACTGTTTTTT
>TRBJ1-6|TRBV28|TRBD1|.
CATRAETGNSPLHF
TGTGCCACAAGGGCGGAGACAGGGAATTCACCCCTCCACTTT
>TRBJ1-4|TRBV5-1|.|.
CASSQGGGQESEKLFF
TGCGCCAGCAGCCAAGGAGGTGGGCAGGAGTCTGAAAAACTGTTTTTT
>TRBJ1-5|TRBV3-1/TRBV3-2|.|.
CASSQSGRDGNQPQHF
TGTGCCAGCAGCCAATCCGGCAGGGATGGCAATCAGCCCCAGCATTTT
>TRBJ1-1|TRBV6-1|.|.
CASSETVGRNTEAFF
TGTGCCAGCAGTGAAACGGTCGGGAGGAACACTGAAGCTTTCTTT
>TRBJ1-3|TRBV6-6|.|.
CASSGSDTSGNTIYF
TGTGCCAGCAGTGGATCGGACACGTCTGGAAACACCATATATTTT
>TRBJ1-1|TRBV11-3|.|.
CASSSQELNTEAFF
TGTGCCAGCAGCTCCCAGGAACTGAACACTGAAGCTTTCTTT
>TRBJ2-3|TRBV7-2|TRBD2|.
CASSPGLAGGTDTQYF
TGTGCCAGCAGCCCGGGACTAGCGGGGGGAACAGATACGCAGTATTTT
>TRBJ1-1|TRBV5-4|TRBD1|few
CASSRPWTGTNTEAFF
TGTGCCAGCAGTCGGCCTTGGACAGGTACGAACACTGAAGCTTTCTTT
>TRBJ2-7|TRBV19|TRBD1|.
CASSSGTGDEQYF
TGTGCCAGTAGTTCCGGGACAGGGGACGAGCAGTACTTC
>TRBJ2-4|TRBV6-5|TRBD2|few
CASIGGGAKNIQYF
TGTGCCAGCATTGGCGGGGGAGCCAAAAACATTCAGTACTTC
>TRBJ2-2|TRBV5-1|.|.
CASSLADRNTGELFF
TGCGCCAGCAGCTTGGCCGACAGGAACACCGGGGAGCTGTTTTTT
>TRBJ2-2|TRBV28|TRBD2|.
CASSLGLAGAGELFF
TGTGCCAGCAGTTTAGGACTAGCGGGGGCCGGGGAGCTGTTTTTT
>TRBJ1-1|TRBV20-1|.|few
CSASRHTEAFF
TGCAGTGCTAGTCGTCACACTGAAGCTTTCTTT
>TRBJ2-1|TRBV3-1/TRBV3-2|TRBD2|.
CASSPHGTGRVYNEQFF
TGTGCCAGCAGCCCACATGGAACCGGGAGGGTGTACAATGAGCAGTTCTTC
>TRBJ2-1|TRBV7-9|.|.
CASSLQGWVYNEQFF
TGTGCCAGCAGCTTACAGGGGTGGGTCTACAATGAGCAGTTCTTC
>TRBJ1-3|TRBV20-1|TRBD1|.
CSASWDRGEDTIYF
TGCAGTGCTAGTTGGGACAGGGGAGAGGACACCATATATTTT
>TRBJ2-1|TRBV2|.|.
CASSRSSGASYNEQFF
TGTGCCAGCAGTCGGAGCTCGGGAGCATCCTACAATGAGCAGTTCTTC
>TRBJ1-2|TRBV10-3|TRBD1|few
CAISDRGTVLF
TGTGCCATCAGTGATAGAGGGACAGTACTCTTC
>TRBJ2-1|TRBV12-3/TRBV12-4|.|.
CASSRDIEQFF
TGTGCCAGCAGCCGGGACATCGAACAGTTCTTC
>TRBJ2-5|TRBV5-4|TRBD1|.
CASSRQGARETQYF
TGTGCCAGCAGTAGACAGGGGGCGAGGGAGACCCAGTACTTC
>TRBJ2-2|TRBV24-1|TRBD2|.
CATSDPAVAGDSTGELFF
TGTGCCACCAGTGACCCAGCCGTAGCGGGAGATAGCACCGGGGAGCTGTTTTTT
>TRBJ2-1|TRBV28|TRBD2|.
CASRLRGRLAGRNEQFF
TGTGCCAGCAGATTAAGGGGGAGACTAGCGGGAAGGAATGAGCAGTTCTTC
>TRBJ2-7|TRBV28|TRBD1|.
CASSLSQGNNEQYF
TGTGCCAGCAGTTTATCACAGGGGAACAACGAGCAGTACTTC
>TRBJ1-2|TRBV5-1|.|once
CASSALREGGYTF
TGCGCCAGCAGCGCCCTTAGGGAGGGCGGCTACACCTTC
>TRBJ2-1|TRBV6-1|TRBD2|.
CASSAAGGGSYNEQFF
TGTGCCAGCAGTGCAGCGGGAGGGGGATCCTACAATGAGCAGTTCTTC
>TRBJ1-4|TRBV2|TRBD1|.
CASSETGPNEKLFF
TGTGCCAGCAGTGAGACAGGGCCGAATGAAAAACTGTTTTTT
>TRBJ1-6|TRBV14|.|.
CASSLRGRAGNSPLHF
TGTGCCAGCAGCCTTCGGGGAAGGGCCGGTAATTCACCCCTCCACTTT
>TRBJ1-1|TRBV6-5|.|.
CASTNGQKAFF
TGTGCCAGCACCAACGGACAGAAAGCTTTCTTT
>TRBJ1-3|TRBV6-2/TRBV6-3|.|.
CASSPTGAGAGNTIYF
TGTGCCAGCAGCCCTACCGGGGCAGGGGCTGGAAACACCATATATTTT
>TRBJ1-2|TRBV6-5|.|.
CASSYVREGGYTF
TGTGCCAGCAGTTACGTCAGGGAGGGTGGCTACACCTTC
>TRBJ2-3|TRBV24-1|.|.
CATSQGDTQYF
TGTGCCACCAGCCAGGGAGATACGCAGTATTTT
>TRBJ2-6|TRBV4-1|.|.
CASSQLDTRGANVLTF
TGCGCCAGCAGCCAGTTAGACACCCGTGGGGCCAACGTCCTGACTTTC
>TRBJ1-2|TRBV7-3|.|.
CASSLMGDFTF
TGTGCCAGCAGCTTAATGGGGGACTTCACCTTC
>TRBJ2-7|TRBV6-5|TRBD2|.
CASILWSGGSYEQYF
TGTGCCAGCATATTATGGAGCGGGGGGTCCTACGAGCAGTACTTC
>TRBJ2-1|TRBV15|TRBD1|.
CATSSGQGARSYNEQFF
TGTGCCACCAGCAGTGGACAGGGGGCTAGGTCCTACAATGAGCAGTTCTTC